Presented here are 32 T cell receptor beta chains from one specimen sequenced in a study of shared clonotypes between healthy human individuals. The table came from immunoSEQ multiplex PCR; TCRdb's copy has only in-frame clones and leaves some out. The data show 450,000 to 500,000 clones, roughly 80% seen once. Sequenced sample: PBMCs. The receptors come from a woman aged 40 to 50 in good health. Some clones in this sample may be carry-over from other donors' samples.

The chain employs TRBV19 and TRBJ2-3; D remains unclear. Between the trimmed V and J ends, which lost 9 bases and 4 bases, there was a span of 20 bases. Per germline, CDR1 LNHDA and CDR2 SQIVND (reference sequence). CDR3 size: 15 residues. The CDR3 DNA follows: TGTGCCAGCACCAGTGGCGGCCTCAAGGCAGATACGCAGTATTTT. Translated: CASTSGGLKADTQYF.

This chain links TRBV11-1 with TRBJ2-2; a possible D gene is TRBD1 (5 bases). The V and J ends lost 5 bases and 0 bases respectively, with 10 bases between them. The CDR3 is 15 residues long. Germline V gives CDR1 SGHAT, CDR2 FQDESV (reference sequence). The CDR3 DNA reads as TGTGCCAGCAGCCGCAGGGCCCCGAACACCGGGGAGCTGTTTTTT. This encodes CASSRRAPNTGELFF.

This chain links TRBV5-6 with TRBJ2-2; 11 nucleotides line up with TRBD2. The CDR3 is 18 residues long. Germline values: CDR1 SGHDT, CDR2 YYEEEE. The J segment lost 0 bases and the V segment lost 4 bases, leaving 8 bases of the junction unmatched. The CDR3 DNA follows: TGTGCCAGCAGCAGACTAGCGGGAAGGGGGGCGAACACCGGGGAGCTGTTTTTT. It is translated as CASSRLAGRGANTGELFF. The whole variable domain, filled in from reference TRBV5-6 and TRBJ2-2, reads DAGVTQSPTHLIKTRGQQVTLRCSPKSGHDTVSWYQQALGQGPQFIFQYYEEEERQRGNFPDRFSGHQFPNYSSELNVNALLLGDSALYLCASSRLAGRGANTGELFFGEGSRLTVL.

This chain links TRBV2 with TRBJ2-7, with 12 bases fitting TRBD2. CDR3 length: 15 residues. Germline CDR1 is SNHLY and CDR2 is FYNNEI. Trimming removed 6 bases from V and 7 bases from J; junction bases left unmatched: 10. The CDR3 protein is CASRPSSGRAKEQYF. The DNA for the CDR3 is TGTGCCAGCAGACCCTCTAGCGGGAGGGCCAAAGAGCAGTACTTC.

On this clone: It is likely a read error: a sequence one base away is far more abundant. The chain uses TRBV4-2 and TRBJ2-7; D is perhaps TRBD1 (5 bases). Trimming stripped 2 bases from V and 0 bases from J, with 14 bases between. The CDR3 sequence is 16 residues long. CDR1 and CDR2 from the germline V gene are LGHNA and YNFKEQ. The CDR3, as DNA: TGTGCCAGCAGCCAATACATGGGTGACAGCTCCTACGAGCAGTACTTC. The encoded protein is CASSQYMGDSSYEQYF.

This clone is a singleton in its sample. The chain employs TRBV18 and TRBJ1-1, with D possibly TRBD1 on 6 matching bases. The germline V gene encodes CDR1 KGHSH and CDR2 LQKENI. With 0 bases removed from V and 7 bases from J, the gap between germline ends came to 15 bases. The CDR3 loop spans 15 amino acids. The CDR3 nucleotides read TGTGCCAGCTCACCACCGTCAGGGGCCGGCCTTGAAGCTTTCTTT. Its translation: CASSPPSGAGLEAFF.

The chain couples TRBV5-1 to TRBJ2-7, with 9 bases identical to TRBD1. The CDR3 has 15 residues. Germline loops: CDR1 SGHRS, CDR2 YFSETQ. V was pared by 4 bases and J by 2 bases, with 7 bases of the junction left unmatched. CDR3: CASSTGTGPPYEQYF. The CDR3 DNA follows: TGCGCCAGCAGCACTGGGACAGGGCCACCCTACGAGCAGTACTTC.

This clone was seen a few times. This rearrangement joins TRBV5-1 to TRBJ2-1; 7 bases are shared with TRBD2. This CDR3 contains 16 residues. Germline CDR1 is SGHRS and CDR2 is YFSETQ. With V trimmed by 1 base and J by 4 bases, 8 bases remained unmatched. This chain's CDR3 is CASSLLGTTVYNEQFF. CDR3 DNA: TGCGCCAGCAGCTTGCTCGGGACTACTGTATACAATGAGCAGTTCTTC.

The rearrangement uses TRBV5-1 and TRBJ1-1; D unresolved. V lost 0 bases and J 5 bases, leaving 8 bases between the germline ends. Germline V gene sequence: CDR1 SGHRS, CDR2 YFSETQ. This CDR3 region has 13 residues. CDR3 nucleotide sequence: TGCGCCAGCAGCTTGGTACGTAGGACTGAAGCTTTCTTT. As protein: CASSLVRRTEAFF.

This sequence joins TRBV7-2 and TRBJ2-7; D not certain. The length of the CDR3 is 11 residues. Per germline, CDR1 SGHTA and CDR2 FQGNSA. Trimming removed 4 bases at V and 7 bases at J, with 8 bases between. CDR3 sequence reads: CASSYRREQYF. The CDR3, as DNA: TGTGCCAGCAGCTACCGTCGTGAGCAGTACTTC. The variable domain in full, with the rest retrieved from reference TRBV7-2 and TRBJ2-7, is GAGVSQSPSNKVTEKGKDVELRCDPISGHTALYWYRQSLGQGLEFLIYFQGNSAPDKSGLPSDRFSAERTGGSVSTLTIQRTQQEDSAVYLCASSYRREQYFGPGTRLTVT.

This chain uses TRBV5-6 with TRBJ2-5; 8 positions agree with TRBD1. The CDR3 consists of 15 residues. The germline V gene encodes CDR1 SGHDT and CDR2 YYEEEE. V lost 3 bases and J lost 2; bases outside the gene matches: 6. The CDR3 nucleotides read TGTGCCAGCAGCTGGACAGGGTTTGGGCAAGAGACCCAGTACTTC. Translation gives CASSWTGFGQETQYF.

This clone was seen a single time. The chain employs TRBV2 and TRBJ2-1; TRBD2 matches 11 bases. V was pared by 7 bases and J by 7 bases, with 3 bases of the junction left unmatched. The CDR3 loop spans 13 amino acids. CDR1 is SNHLY and CDR2 is FYNNEI in the germline V gene. CDR3 DNA: TGTGCCAGCACAAGGACTAGCGGGAATGAGCAGTTCTTC. Translated: CASTRTSGNEQFF.

The chain has TRBV13 and TRBJ2-3; D call uncertain. The CDR3 loop spans 17 amino acids. V lost 0 bases, J lost 1 base, and 14 bases lay in between. Germline values: CDR1 PRHDT, CDR2 FYEKMQ (reference sequence). The CDR3 reads CASSLGEDRVGTDTQYF. The CDR3 DNA sequence: TGTGCCAGCAGCTTAGGAGAGGATAGAGTCGGCACAGATACGCAGTATTTT.

The rearrangement uses TRBV9 and TRBJ2-2; D is ambiguous. V was pared by 0 bases and J by 4 bases, with 10 bases between. CDR1 and CDR2 (germline): SGDLS, YYNGEE. The CDR3 covers 15 residues. The chain's CDR3 is CASSVGQFPTGELFF. The CDR3 DNA reads TGTGCCAGCAGCGTAGGGCAGTTCCCCACCGGGGAGCTGTTTTTT.

V usage is TRBV2 and J usage is TRBJ2-2, with D perhaps matching TRBD2 (6 bases). V shed 2 bases and J shed 6 bases, with 10 bases lying between them. Germline V gene lookup returns CDR1 SNHLY and CDR2 FYNNEI. This CDR3 is 14 amino acids long. The CDR3 DNA follows: TGTGCCAGCAGTGAAAGTACGGGAGCCGGGGAGCTGTTTTTT. Its translation is CASSESTGAGELFF.

This clone has at least ten counts. The chain recombines TRBV11-1 with TRBJ2-4, with 7 bases lining up with TRBD1. CDR3 length: 17 amino acids. Germline CDR1 reads SGHAT; CDR2 reads FQDESV (reference sequence). V shed 2 bases and J 8 bases; nucleotides not matched to a gene: 15. CDR3 nucleotide sequence: TGTGCCAGCAGCTTATCTTCCAGGGGCCAGGGGGTGGACATTCAGTACTTC. This codes for CASSLSSRGQGVDIQYF.

With regard to this clone: With only one base between it and a far larger clone, this is likely a read error. CDR3 protein: CATGTSTDMQYF. The CDR3 DNA sequence: TGTGCCACCGGGACATCGACAGATATGCAGTATTTT. V usage is TRBV10-3 and J usage is TRBJ2-3; perhaps TRBD1 as D (6 bases). This CDR3 has 12 amino acids. Looked up from germline, CDR1 is ENHRY and CDR2 is SYGVKD.

CDR3: CASRVRALGNTGELFF. DNA of the CDR3: TGTGCCAGCAGGGTTCGGGCTCTTGGGAACACCGGGGAGCTGTTTTTT. The chain carries TRBV27 and TRBJ2-2; D is undetermined. Germline V lookup: CDR1 MNHEY, CDR2 SMNVEV (reference sequence). V gave up 6 bases and J gave up 1 base, with 15 bases separating them. The CDR3 is 16 residues long.

The chain couples TRBV5-4 to TRBJ2-1, with 13 nucleotides matching TRBD2. V lost 4 bases to trimming and J lost 7 bases; unmatched junction nucleotides: 8. From germline, CDR1 is SGHNT and CDR2 YYREEE (reference sequence). CDR3 length: 16 residues. For the CDR3, the DNA is TGTGCCAGCAGCCCGATGACTAGCGGGAGGTCGAATGAGCAGTTCTTC. This encodes CASSPMTSGRSNEQFF.

V gene TRBV7-3 combines with J gene TRBJ2-7; D might be TRBD2 (6 bases). CDR3 length: 14 amino acids. Looked up from germline, CDR1 is SGHTA and CDR2 is FQGTGA. Trimming stripped 2 bases from V and 2 bases from J, with 10 bases between. The CDR3 sequence: CASSLGGNAYEQYF. The CDR3 DNA follows: TGTGCCAGCAGCTTAGGCGGGAATGCCTACGAGCAGTACTTC.

This chain links TRBV19 with TRBJ1-5; TRBD1 might be the D (5 bases). CDR1 LNHDA and CDR2 SQIVND come from the germline V gene (reference sequence). The CDR3 length is 16 residues. The V gene lost 5 bases and the J gene lost 7 bases, with 21 bases spanning the gap. CDR3: CASSARIPQGRQPQHF. The CDR3 nucleotides are TGTGCCAGTAGTGCCCGAATCCCTCAGGGACGCCAGCCCCAGCATTTT.

J is TRBJ2-2 and V is TRBV27; D not resolved. Germline V gene lookup returns CDR1 MNHEY and CDR2 SMNVEV (reference sequence). The length of the CDR3 is 14 residues. V shed 1 base and J shed 0 bases, with 3 bases lying between them. CDR3 sequence (DNA): TGTGCCAGCAGTTTATTTGCGAACACCGGGGAGCTGTTTTTT. Protein product: CASSLFANTGELFF.

V usage is TRBV5-1 and J usage is TRBJ2-7, with no clear D. V shed 2 bases and J shed 5 bases, with 11 bases lying between them. In germline, CDR1 is SGHRS, CDR2 YFSETQ. There are 13 residues in the CDR3. CDR3 nucleotides: TGCGCCAGCAGCTTTCTTGAACGGGACGAGCAGTACTTC. As protein: CASSFLERDEQYF.

This chain uses TRBV6-5 with TRBJ1-1; D unclear. The ends were cut back, 0 bases at V and 1 base at J, with 12 bases in the middle. CDR1 and CDR2 (germline): MNHEY, SVGAGI. This CDR3 comprises 16 residues. CDR3 region: CASSYSPGYTNTEAFF. The CDR3 region has the DNA TGTGCCAGCAGTTACTCCCCAGGATACACGAACACTGAAGCTTTCTTT.

V and J are TRBV18 and TRBJ2-2; 7 bases match TRBD2. Trimming at V came to 4 bases and at J to 7 bases, leaving 6 bases not matched to a gene. Germline V gene data show CDR1 as KGHSH and CDR2 as LQKENI. This CDR3 is 14 amino acids long. The CDR3 sequence is CASSRDYQVGELFF. The CDR3 DNA reads as TGTGCCAGCTCACGGGACTACCAGGTCGGGGAGCTGTTTTTT.

The chain joins TRBV5-6 to TRBJ2-1, with D hard to call. This CDR3 comprises 15 residues. Germline CDR1 reads SGHDT; CDR2 reads YYEEEE. V was cut by 4 bases and J by 0 bases, with 11 bases left in between. The CDR3 is CASSNAKSSYNEQFF. In nucleotides, the CDR3 is TGTGCCAGCAGCAACGCAAAAAGCTCCTACAATGAGCAGTTCTTC. Full variable domain (outside the CDR3, taken from reference TRBV5-6 and TRBJ2-1): DAGVTQSPTHLIKTRGQQVTLRCSPKSGHDTVSWYQQALGQGPQFIFQYYEEEERQRGNFPDRFSGHQFPNYSSELNVNALLLGDSALYLCASSNAKSSYNEQFFGPGTRLTVL.

The J gene is TRBJ2-7, the V gene TRBV7-3; no reliable D call. Trimming stripped 1 base from V and 3 bases from J, with 13 bases between. Germline CDR1 and CDR2: SGHTA and FQGTGA. This CDR3 region has 15 residues. CDR3 in DNA: TGTGCCAGCAGCTTAAACGCCCGCCCATTCTACGAGCAGTACTTC. Its translation: CASSLNARPFYEQYF.

The rearrangement joins TRBV28 to TRBJ2-5; perhaps TRBD1 as D (6 bases). V lost 6 bases to trimming and J lost 5 bases, with 19 bases between them. The CDR3 has 15 amino acids. Germline values: CDR1 MDHEN, CDR2 SYDVKM. The CDR3 DNA is TGTGCCAGCAGGTCAATCACAGGGATGAGGGAGACCCAGTACTTC. Translated: CASRSITGMRETQYF. Looking up the rest from reference TRBV28 and TRBJ2-5 gives the full variable domain: DVKVTQSSRYLVKRTGEKVFLECVQDMDHENMFWYRQDPGLGLRLIYFSYDVKMKEKGDIPEGYSVSREKKERFSLILESASTNQTSMYLCASRSITGMRETQYFGPGTRLLVL.

This sequence joins TRBV6-1 and TRBJ2-3, with 11 bases aligning to TRBD2. The CDR3 extends over 15 amino acids. CDR1 and CDR2 from the germline V gene are MNHNS and SASEGT. V gave up 5 bases and J gave up 4 bases; unmatched junction bases: 5. DNA for the CDR3: TGTGCCAGCAGTACCGGGACTAGCGGTCCAGATACGCAGTATTTT. It translates to CASSTGTSGPDTQYF.

The chain employs TRBV7-3 and TRBJ2-3, with 9 bases matching TRBD2. This CDR3 contains 14 residues. Germline CDR1 reads SGHTA; CDR2 reads FQGTGA. V gave up 5 bases and J gave up 2 bases; unmatched junction bases: 2. The CDR3, as DNA: TGTGCCAGCAGCCAGGGACTAGCCACAGATACGCAGTATTTT. Amino acids: CASSQGLATDTQYF.

As concerns this clone: Given a much more abundant clone one base away, this may be a read error. The chain links TRBV6-1 to TRBJ2-3; 7 bases line up with TRBD2. Germline lookup yields CDR1 MNHNS and CDR2 SASEGT. CDR3 length equals 15 residues. The trim removed 0 bases at V and 4 bases at J, leaving 4 bases unmatched. The CDR3 spells CASSEAAGVADTQYF. CDR3 sequence (DNA): TGTGCCAGCAGTGAAGCGGCGGGAGTGGCAGATACGCAGTATTTT.

This clone is deemed medium-sized (0.01 to 0.1%). At the DNA level, this CDR3 is encoded by other sequences in the same sample as well. This chain joins TRBV4-1 and TRBJ1-5, with no clear D. CDR3 length: 16 residues. With 0 bases removed from V and 1 base from J, the gap between germline ends came to 10 bases. CDR1 is MGHRA and CDR2 is YSYEKL in the germline V gene. CDR3 sequence (DNA): TGCGCCAGCAGCCAAGATGGAGGTTGGAGCAATCAGCCCCAGCATTTT. Translation gives CASSQDGGWSNQPQHF.